The 6 T cell receptor beta chains presented below share a single source sample, sequenced in a study of OX40 agonist ivuxolimab in advanced cancers. Repertoires were generated with immunoSEQ multiplex PCR, while TCRdb's copy carries only in-frame clones and drops some. Among approximately 73,000 clones listed, about nine tenths were seen once. The sample consisted of CD4+ or CD8+ T cells sorted from blood, taken in a trial of the OX40 agonist ivuxolimab. The receptor source for this set is an adult with an advanced solid tumor such as melanoma, head and neck, liver or kidney cancer.

This sequence joins TRBV6-5 and TRBJ1-5; no clear D gene. Germline-derived CDR1 and CDR2 are MNHEY and SVGAGI. V dropped 3 bases and J dropped 4 bases, with 7 bases sitting between them. The CDR3 extends over 13 amino acids. This CDR3 reads CASSYAGNQPQHF. The CDR3 DNA reads as TGTGCCAGCAGTTATGCAGGTAATCAGCCCCAGCATTTT.

The gene calls are TRBV5-6 and TRBJ1-4; 7 bases are a match to TRBD1. The CDR3 has 17 amino acids. Losses at the gene ends were 4 bases for V and 0 bases for J; bases not matched to a gene: 9. Germline-derived CDR1 and CDR2 are SGHDT and YYEEEE. The CDR3 region is CASSVGTDQATNEKLFF. The CDR3 DNA reads TGTGCCAGCAGCGTAGGGACAGATCAAGCAACTAATGAAAAACTGTTTTTT.

The chain links TRBV6-6 to TRBJ1-1, with a possible D match to TRBD1 (5 bases). Between the trimmed V and J ends, which lost 6 bases and 3 bases, there was a span of 11 bases. The CDR3 extends over 13 amino acids. CDR1 is MNHNY, CDR2 SVGAGI, per germline (reference sequence). This CDR3 reads CASSPAGYTEAFF. CDR3 sequence (DNA): TGTGCCAGCAGCCCGGCAGGGTACACTGAAGCTTTCTTT.

Here the CDR3 reads CASSPGVEQPQHF. In nucleotides, the CDR3 is TGTGCCAGCAGCCCCGGGGTGGAACAGCCCCAGCATTTT. The chain uses TRBV11-2 and TRBJ1-5; the D is unclear. This CDR3 contains 13 residues. Germline values: CDR1 SGHAT, CDR2 FQNNGV. Trimming pared 5 bases from V and 7 bases from J, leaving 12 bases between. Using reference TRBV11-2 and TRBJ1-5 for the parts outside the CDR3, the full variable domain is EAGVAQSPRYKIIEKRQSVAFWCNPISGHATLYWYQQILGQGPKLLIQFQNNGVVDDSQLPKDRFSAERLKGVDSTLKIQPAKLEDSAVYLCASSPGVEQPQHFGDGTRLSIL.

The chain employs TRBV30 and TRBJ1-5; D might be TRBD1 (5 bases). The CDR3 contains 15 residues. CDR1 is GTSNPN and CDR2 is SVGIG in the germline V gene (reference sequence). Trimming stripped 2 bases from V and 5 bases from J, with 16 bases between. CDR3 loop: CAWSPLQGWDQPQHF. CDR3 nucleotide sequence: TGTGCCTGGAGTCCGCTGCAGGGATGGGATCAGCCCCAGCATTTT.

The chain employs TRBV7-3 and TRBJ2-3; 8 bases match TRBD2. With 5 bases clipped from V and 8 bases from J, the junction kept 12 bases outside the gene matches. The germline CDR1 and CDR2 sequences are SGHTA and FQGTGA. The CDR3 is made up of 15 amino acids. CDR3 sequence reads: CASSREAGGLSTQYF. The CDR3 nucleotides are TGTGCCAGCAGCCGGGAGGCGGGGGGCCTTAGTACGCAGTATTTT.